Below, one T cell receptor (beta chain) is given with its context. Its antigen is currently unknown. The data belong to a study of siplizumab effects on memory and regulatory T cells. The study, taken as a whole, reports: Mappable alloreactive CD4+ clones averaged approximately 62% Treg-derived with siplizumab versus 26.9% in controls.

V gave up 5 bases and J gave up 0 bases, with 11 bases separating them. CDR3 length equals 15 residues. Germline CDR1 reads MDHEN; CDR2 reads SYDVKM. Libraries were prepared by immunoSEQ multiplex PCR; TCRdb keeps only in-frame clonotypes and omits some of them. Seen here are over 80,000 clones, roughly 87% observed once, and the top ten hold less than 2%. The sample comprised Tregs sorted from blood. This chain uses TRBV28 with TRBJ2-4, with D perhaps assigned TRBD1 or TRBD2 (5 bases each). The receptor comes from a human donor in good health. CDR3 residues: CASSLGRIAKNIQYF. The CDR3 DNA follows: TGTGCCAGCAGTCTGGGACGGATAGCCAAAAACATTCAGTACTTC.